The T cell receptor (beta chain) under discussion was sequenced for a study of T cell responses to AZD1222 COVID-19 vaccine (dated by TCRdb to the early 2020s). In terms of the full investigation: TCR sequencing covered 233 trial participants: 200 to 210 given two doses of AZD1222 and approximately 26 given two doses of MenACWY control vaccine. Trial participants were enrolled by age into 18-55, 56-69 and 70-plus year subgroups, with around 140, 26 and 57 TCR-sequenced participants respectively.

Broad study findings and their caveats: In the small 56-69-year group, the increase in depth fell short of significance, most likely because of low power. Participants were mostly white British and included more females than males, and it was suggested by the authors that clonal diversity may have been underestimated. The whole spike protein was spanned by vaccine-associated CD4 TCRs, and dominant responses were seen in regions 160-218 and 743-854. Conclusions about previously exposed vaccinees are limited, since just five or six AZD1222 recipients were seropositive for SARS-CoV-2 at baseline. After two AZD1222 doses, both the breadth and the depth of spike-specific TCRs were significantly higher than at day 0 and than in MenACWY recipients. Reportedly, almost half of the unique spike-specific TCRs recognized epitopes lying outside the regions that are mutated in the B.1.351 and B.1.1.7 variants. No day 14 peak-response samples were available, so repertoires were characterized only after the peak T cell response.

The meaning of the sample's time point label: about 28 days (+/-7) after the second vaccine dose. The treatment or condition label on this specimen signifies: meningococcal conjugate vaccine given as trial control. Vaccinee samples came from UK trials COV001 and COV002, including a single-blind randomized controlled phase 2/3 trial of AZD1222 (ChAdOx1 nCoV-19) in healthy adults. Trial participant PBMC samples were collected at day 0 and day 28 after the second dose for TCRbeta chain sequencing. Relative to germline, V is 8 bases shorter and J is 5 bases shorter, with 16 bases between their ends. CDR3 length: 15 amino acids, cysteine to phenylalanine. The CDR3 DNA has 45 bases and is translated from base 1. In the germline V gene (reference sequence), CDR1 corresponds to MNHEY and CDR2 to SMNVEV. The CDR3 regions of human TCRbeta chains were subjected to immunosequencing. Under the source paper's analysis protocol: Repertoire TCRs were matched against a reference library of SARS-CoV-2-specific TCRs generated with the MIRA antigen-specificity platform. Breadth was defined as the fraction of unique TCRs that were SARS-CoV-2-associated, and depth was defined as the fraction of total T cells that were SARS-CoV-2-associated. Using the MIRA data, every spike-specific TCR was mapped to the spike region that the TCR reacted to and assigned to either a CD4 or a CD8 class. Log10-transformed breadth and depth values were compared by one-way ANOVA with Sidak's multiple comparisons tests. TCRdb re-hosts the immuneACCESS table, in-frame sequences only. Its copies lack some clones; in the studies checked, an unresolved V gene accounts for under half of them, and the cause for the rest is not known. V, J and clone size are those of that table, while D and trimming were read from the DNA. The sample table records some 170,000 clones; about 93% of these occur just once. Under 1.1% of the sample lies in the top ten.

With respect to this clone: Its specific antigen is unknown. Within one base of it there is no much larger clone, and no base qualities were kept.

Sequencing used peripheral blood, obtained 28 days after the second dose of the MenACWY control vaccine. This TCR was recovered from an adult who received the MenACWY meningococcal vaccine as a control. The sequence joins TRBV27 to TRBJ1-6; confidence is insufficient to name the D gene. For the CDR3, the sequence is CASSSWQTNNSPLHF. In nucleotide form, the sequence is TGTGCCAGCTCTAGTTGGCAGACTAATAATTCACCCCTCCACTTT.